The clone carrying this TCR beta chain was recorded a few times. This sample stems from a study of cytomegalovirus exposure and HLA in healthy donors. These donors were members of the roughly 120-subject validation cohort, a group separate from the roughly 670-subject first cohort. Looked up from germline, CDR1 is SGHRS and CDR2 is YFSETQ. This CDR3 region has 13 residues. V lost 1 base and J 9 bases, leaving 8 bases between the germline ends. Data came from immunoSEQ multiplex PCR; TCRdb stores just in-frame clones and leaves some out. The sample records about 350,000 clones, 87% being singletons. Input material: PBMCs. The sequence derives from a woman aged 25 to 39 in good health and CMV-seropositive. V gene TRBV5-1 combines with J gene TRBJ1-6; D is unresolved. Here the CDR3 DNA reads TGCGCCAGCAGCTTGAGCTTCCTTTCACCCCTCCACTTT. Residues: CASSLSFLSPLHF.